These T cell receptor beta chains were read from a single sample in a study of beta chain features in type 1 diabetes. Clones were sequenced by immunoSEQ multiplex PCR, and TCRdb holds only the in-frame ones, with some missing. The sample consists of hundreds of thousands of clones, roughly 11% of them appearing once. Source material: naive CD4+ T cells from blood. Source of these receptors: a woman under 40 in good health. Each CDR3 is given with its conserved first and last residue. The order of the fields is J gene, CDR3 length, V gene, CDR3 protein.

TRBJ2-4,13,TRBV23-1,CASGSIAKNIQYF
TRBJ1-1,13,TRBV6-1,CASRREGGTEAFF
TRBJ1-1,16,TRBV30,CAWGTGDGWRGTEAFF
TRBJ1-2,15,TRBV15,CATSNMTGVNYGYTF
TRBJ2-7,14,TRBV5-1,CASSLDRNTYEQYF
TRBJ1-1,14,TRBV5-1,CASSLASRDTEAFF
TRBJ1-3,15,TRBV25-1,CASSEYWGTGNTIYF
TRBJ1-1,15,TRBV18,CASSPLDGGNTEAFF
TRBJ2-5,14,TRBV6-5,CASRTDRGQGTQYF
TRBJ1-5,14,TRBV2,CASSDGDSNQPQHF
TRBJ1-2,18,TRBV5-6,CASSFFLQPPPKDYGYTF
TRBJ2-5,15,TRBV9,CASSFLGHHQETQYF
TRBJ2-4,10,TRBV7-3,CASSLGGEYF
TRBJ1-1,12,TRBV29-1,CSFDRGNTEAFF
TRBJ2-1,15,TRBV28,CASSLAGVRGNEQFF
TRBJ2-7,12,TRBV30,CAWRPNSYEQYF
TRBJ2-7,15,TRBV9,CASSPQGGQNYEQYF
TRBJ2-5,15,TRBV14,CASSPTGYPQETQYF
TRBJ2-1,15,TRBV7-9,CASSRLAGAHNEQFF
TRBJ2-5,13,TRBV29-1,CSVETNRVKEQYF
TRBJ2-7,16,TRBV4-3,CASSQGLEEISYEQYF
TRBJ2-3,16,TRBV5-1,CASSLGLAGGTDTQYF
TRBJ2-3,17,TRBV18,CASSRYGAGENTDTQYF
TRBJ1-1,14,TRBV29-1,CSVEEGTGGSEAFF
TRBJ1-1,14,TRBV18,CASSPPEGGAEAFF
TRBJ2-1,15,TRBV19,CASSTSGNLYNEQFF
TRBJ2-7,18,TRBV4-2,CASSQDRGGTGLFYEQYF
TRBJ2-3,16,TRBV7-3,CASSLTPSENTDTQYF
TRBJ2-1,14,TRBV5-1,CASSLSTGYNEQFF
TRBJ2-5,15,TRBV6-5,CASSTGLGVGETQYF
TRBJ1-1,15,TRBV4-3,CASSQVGTGSAEAFF
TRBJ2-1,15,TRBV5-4,CASSPGQDRYNEQFF